The 9 T cell receptor beta chains below all came from one sample that was sequenced in a study of T cells in Graves' hyperthyroidism and ophthalmopathy. The TCR beta CDR3 regions underwent amplification using RNA transcripts as the source. A first-round RT-PCR of the TCR CDR3 used the HTBI primer set. Each CDR3 protein is one row after TCRdb ran MiXCR on the multiplex PCR reads. This sample has about 840,000 distinct CDR3 sequences, with roughly 37% found just once. Sequenced: blood. These receptors were taken from a man younger than 30 with Graves' hyperthyroidism.

J is TRBJ2-7 and V is TRBV7-6, with D perhaps assigned TRBD1 or TRBD2 (5 bases each). The CDR3 is 16 residues long. V was cut by 2 bases and J by 5 bases, with 19 bases left in between. Germline V gene data show CDR1 as SGHVS and CDR2 as FNYEAQ. CDR3 coding DNA: TGTGCCAGCAGCTTATTGATAGGGGCCGGGATCGACGAGCAGTACTTC. It is translated as CASSLLIGAGIDEQYF.

Regarding this clonotype: An end of the junction does not agree with germline; a read error may underlie this. The chain recombines TRBV10-3 with TRBJ1-5; the D is unclear. The CDR3 totals 15 residues. Germline V gene lookup returns CDR1 ENHRY and CDR2 SYGVKD. DNA of the CDR3: TGTGCCAGCAGTTTTATGGGTGGGGAAGGACAGCCCCAGCATTTT. Encoded protein: CASSFMGGEGQPQHF.

The chain employs TRBV7-2 and TRBJ2-7, with TRBD2 matching over 15 bases. V shed 2 bases and J 6 bases; nucleotides not matched to a gene: 2. This CDR3 is 15 amino acids long. From germline, CDR1 is SGHTA and CDR2 FQGNSA. The CDR3 reads CASSLRTSGRAEQYF. The CDR3 DNA follows: TGTGCCAGCAGCTTACGGACTAGCGGGAGGGCCGAGCAGTACTTC.

CDR3 sequence reads: CASSYGQLTYEQYF. CDR3 bases: TGTGCCAGCAGTTACGGACAGCTCACCTACGAGCAGTACTTC. The chain carries TRBV2 and TRBJ2-7; weak D call: TRBD1 (6 bases). From germline, CDR1 is SNHLY and CDR2 FYNNEI. The CDR3 is 14 amino acids. Trimming shortened V by 5 bases and J by 2 bases, and 13 bases separated the two germline ends.

This clonotype has only a few counts. The CDR3 loop reads CASSLDLARTEAFF. For the CDR3, the DNA is TGTGCCAGCAGCTTAGATCTTGCGAGGACTGAAGCTTTCTTT. This chain joins TRBV7-2 and TRBJ1-1; D gene ambiguous. CDR3 size: 14 residues. Germline values: CDR1 SGHTA, CDR2 FQGNSA. V was shortened by 1 base and J by 5 bases, with 11 bases between the two germline ends. The full variable domain, in which reference TRBV7-2 and TRBJ1-1 provide the parts outside the CDR3, is GAGVSQSPSNKVTEKGKDVELRCDPISGHTALYWYRQSLGQGLEFLIYFQGNSAPDKSGLPSDRFSAERTGGSVSTLTIQRTQQEDSAVYLCASSLDLARTEAFFGQGTRLTVV.

The chain combines TRBV6-1 with TRBJ1-1, with 7 bases fitting TRBD1. V lost 6 bases and J lost 1; bases outside the gene matches: 8. CDR1 MNHNS and CDR2 SASEGT come from the germline V gene. This CDR3 comprises 15 residues. The CDR3 sequence is CASSPEQGPNTEAFF. The CDR3, as DNA: TGTGCCAGCAGCCCAGAACAGGGGCCGAACACTGAAGCTTTCTTT.

The sample holds a few counts of this clonotype. Being one base from a much bigger clone, this may be a read error. V is TRBV29-1 and J is TRBJ1-2; TRBD1 matches at 7 bases. The CDR3 length is 11 residues. Germline-derived CDR1 and CDR2 are SQVTM and ANQGSEA. V trimming: 6 bases; J trimming: 7 bases; junction bases outside the gene matches: 5. This CDR3 is CSVMAGGGYTF. The CDR3 bases are TGCAGCGTGATGGCAGGGGGTGGCTACACCTTC.

This clonotype turned up a few times. The chain uses TRBV3-1 and TRBJ2-7, with 7 bases aligning to TRBD1. CDR1 is LGHDT and CDR2 is YNNKEL in the germline V gene (reference sequence). V dropped 4 bases and J dropped 4; count of bases not matched to a gene: 7. This CDR3 has 14 amino acids. The CDR3 DNA follows: TGTGCCAGCAGCCCTCGACAGGGAGTGTACGAGCAGTACTTC. It yields the protein CASSPRQGVYEQYF.

The chain has TRBV25-1 and TRBJ2-2; no reliable D call. CDR1 is MGHDK and CDR2 is SYGVNS in the germline V gene. Trimming pared 5 bases from V and 8 bases from J, leaving 12 bases between. CDR3 length: 13 amino acids. This CDR3 is CASSYSTPGELFF. CDR3 sequence (DNA): TGTGCCAGCAGTTACTCGACTCCGGGGGAGCTGTTTTTT.